Shown below are 21 T cell receptor beta chains from a single sample sequenced in a study of graft-versus-host responses after intestinal transplantation. The table came from immunoSEQ multiplex PCR; TCRdb's copy has only in-frame clones and leaves some out. The sample has approximately 110,000 clones; 85% to 95% are singletons. These TCRs' antigens remain unknown. The specimen comprised unstimulated CD8+ T cells sorted from spleen or lymph node cells, sampled before transplant. These TCRs come from a human donor who was the organ donor for an intestinal transplant.

J is TRBJ1-2 and V is TRBV27; 10 nucleotides match TRBD1. V lost 5 bases and J lost 4; bases outside the gene matches: 7. This CDR3 has 15 amino acids. Germline V gene sequence: CDR1 MNHEY, CDR2 SMNVEV (reference sequence). CDR3 DNA: TGTGCCAGCAGTCCGGCCGGGACAGGGGTCTATGGCTACACCTTC. It codes for CASSPAGTGVYGYTF.

This sequence joins TRBV28 and TRBJ1-2; 7 bases match TRBD1. Germline CDR1 and CDR2: MDHEN and SYDVKM. The V gene end was trimmed by 6 bases and the J gene end by 4 bases; junction bases not matched to a gene: 11. The CDR3 runs 15 residues. The CDR3 here is CASSIQGPNLYGYTF. The CDR3 DNA sequence: TGTGCCAGCAGCATACAGGGGCCAAACCTCTATGGCTACACCTTC.

The chain combines TRBV10-2 with TRBJ2-1, with TRBD2 matching over 12 bases. Germline V gene sequence: CDR1 WSHSY, CDR2 SAAADI. This CDR3 is 14 amino acids long. J gave up 9 bases and V 8 bases, and 8 bases lay outside the gene matches. The DNA for the CDR3 is TGCGCCAGCTCGACTAGCGGGAGATTTTTTGAGCAGTTCTTC. Residues: CASSTSGRFFEQFF.

The chain is built from TRBV29-1 and TRBJ2-1; no clear D. The CDR3 covers 16 residues. Germline V gene lookup returns CDR1 SQVTM and CDR2 ANQGSEA. The V gene lost 3 bases and the J gene lost 5 bases, with 20 bases spanning the gap. CDR3 sequence reads: CSVDSHARTRNNEQFF. The CDR3, as DNA: TGCAGCGTTGATTCCCACGCCCGGACGAGGAACAATGAGCAGTTCTTC.

This chain uses TRBV19 with TRBJ2-7, with a tentative D call TRBD1 (5 bases). CDR1 and CDR2 from the germline V gene are LNHDA and SQIVND (reference sequence). CDR3 length: 14 amino acids. V was clipped by 1 base and J by 2 bases, with 9 bases between them. Written as DNA, the CDR3 is TGTGCCAGTAGTATAGGGGGCATCGCCTACGAGCAGTACTTC. Translation: CASSIGGIAYEQYF. Variable domain in full (rest from reference TRBV19 and TRBJ2-7): DGGITQSPKYLFRKEGQNVTLSCEQNLNHDAMYWYRQDPGQGLRLIYYSQIVNDFQKGDIAEGYSVSREKKESFPLTVTSAQKNPTAFYLCASSIGGIAYEQYFGPGTRLTVT.

This clone appeared a few times. This chain connects TRBV4-1 to TRBJ2-2; D gene unclear. CDR3 size: 16 residues. CDR1 is MGHRA and CDR2 is YSYEKL in the germline V gene. Trimming shortened V by 4 bases and J by 2 bases, and 14 bases separated the two germline ends. The CDR3 DNA is TGCGCCAGCAGCCCGTGGACCGGACGAAACACCGGGGAGCTGTTTTTT. Translated, it gives CASSPWTGRNTGELFF.

The V call is TRBV30, the J call TRBJ2-1; tentatively, D is TRBD2 (5 bases). The CDR3 sequence is 13 residues long. V lost 2 bases and J lost 7, with 12 bases in between. The germline V gene has CDR1 GTSNPN and CDR2 SVGIG (reference sequence). The CDR3 is CAWSYSVENEQFF. CDR3 in DNA: TGTGCCTGGAGTTATAGCGTCGAGAATGAGCAGTTCTTC.

The chain has TRBV16 and TRBJ2-7; D perhaps matches TRBD2 (5 bases). The length of the CDR3 is 15 residues. Trimming removed 7 bases at V and 7 bases at J, with 23 bases between. Germline V CDR1 and CDR2: KGHSY, FQNENV. CDR3 nucleotide sequence: TGTGCCAGCACACCAAGTAAAGGGCTGGACTGGGAGCAGTACTTC. Its protein is CASTPSKGLDWEQYF.

The gene calls are TRBV21-1 and TRBJ2-3; the D call in the table, TRBD1, was not verified against the DNA. TRBV21-1 is shown as a pseudogene. The CDR3 runs to 18 residues. The CDR3 nucleotides are TGTGCCAGCAGCACTTTTTCGACAGGGGAAGTAAATCGGGATACGCAGTATTTT. It encodes CASSTFSTGEVNRDTQYF.

The rearrangement links TRBV6-5 to TRBJ1-2, with TRBD1 matching 9 bases. Looked up from germline, CDR1 is MNHEY and CDR2 is SVGAGI. This CDR3 has 15 amino acids. V was clipped by 4 bases and J by 4 bases; unmatched bases: 7. This chain's CDR3 is CASSSIRQGGYGYTF. DNA of the CDR3: TGTGCCAGCAGTTCCATACGACAGGGGGGCTATGGCTACACCTTC.

This clone was observed a single time. V gene TRBV19 combines with J gene TRBJ1-2, with D tentatively TRBD1 (6 bases). CDR3 length: 14 amino acids. V was cut by 5 bases and J by 0 bases, with 10 bases left in between. Per the germline V gene, CDR1 is LNHDA and CDR2 is SQIVND (reference sequence). CDR3 DNA: TGTGCCAGTAGTGTAGGGGGAACTAACTATGGCTACACCTTC. This codes for CASSVGGTNYGYTF. Looking up the rest from reference TRBV19 and TRBJ1-2 gives the full variable domain: DGGITQSPKYLFRKEGQNVTLSCEQNLNHDAMYWYRQDPGQGLRLIYYSQIVNDFQKGDIAEGYSVSREKKESFPLTVTSAQKNPTAFYLCASSVGGTNYGYTFGSGTRLTVV.

This chain's CDR3 is CASTITRTSMREQFF. CDR3 bases: TGCGCCAGCACTATAACCCGGACATCTATGAGGGAGCAGTTCTTC. The chain links TRBV5-1 to TRBJ2-1, with a weak D call TRBD1 (5 bases). Looked up from germline, CDR1 is SGHRS and CDR2 is YFSETQ. This CDR3 comprises 15 residues. Trimming removed 6 bases from V and 10 bases from J, with 23 bases in between.

The chain's CDR3 is CASSPGPTRNQPQHF. CDR3 in DNA: TGTGCCAGCTCACCAGGTCCCACGAGGAATCAGCCCCAGCATTTT. The chain couples TRBV18 to TRBJ1-5; D uncertain. V was pared by 2 bases and J by 4 bases, with 12 bases between. The CDR3 has 15 residues. Germline assignment: CDR1 KGHSH and CDR2 LQKENI.

The chain recombines TRBV6-5 with TRBJ2-7; 7 bases line up with TRBD2. This CDR3 is 16 amino acids long. Germline-derived CDR1 and CDR2 are MNHEY and SVGAGI. V was pared by 2 bases and J by 4 bases, with 11 bases of the junction left unmatched. Here the CDR3 DNA reads TGTGCCAGCAGTTACGTCGCTGGACTAGTTTTATACGAGCAGTACTTC. Protein product: CASSYVAGLVLYEQYF.

The chain recombines TRBV19 with TRBJ1-1; D perhaps matches TRBD1 (5 bases). This CDR3 is 16 amino acids long. Germline CDR1 and CDR2: LNHDA and SQIVND (reference sequence). V lost 1 base, J lost 1 base, and 13 bases lay in between. The CDR3 DNA is TGTGCCAGTAGTATAGGAGTCTGGGGGGAGAACACTGAAGCTTTCTTT. Its translation is CASSIGVWGENTEAFF. The variable domain in full, with the rest retrieved from reference TRBV19 and TRBJ1-1, is DGGITQSPKYLFRKEGQNVTLSCEQNLNHDAMYWYRQDPGQGLRLIYYSQIVNDFQKGDIAEGYSVSREKKESFPLTVTSAQKNPTAFYLCASSIGVWGENTEAFFGQGTRLTVV.

The rearrangement links TRBV4-1 to TRBJ1-2, with unresolved D. Looked up from germline, CDR1 is MGHRA and CDR2 is YSYEKL. The CDR3 has 13 residues. Trimming took off 5 bases at V and 4 bases at J, with 11 bases between the two ends. CDR3 amino acids: CASSEVGSYGYTF. The DNA of the CDR3 is TGCGCCAGCAGCGAAGTAGGGAGCTATGGCTACACCTTC.

The chain couples TRBV27 to TRBJ2-7; either TRBD1 or TRBD2 may fit D (5 bases each). Trimming removed 4 bases from V and 3 bases from J, with 7 bases in between. From germline, CDR1 is MNHEY and CDR2 SMNVEV (reference sequence). The CDR3 extends over 12 amino acids. The CDR3 DNA reads as TGTGCCAGCAGTTCTGGGGGCTACGAGCAGTACTTC. This sequence encodes CASSSGGYEQYF.

V and J are TRBV5-6 and TRBJ2-7; D remains unclear. Germline V CDR1 and CDR2: SGHDT, YYEEEE. V was pared by 0 bases and J by 10 bases, with 17 bases between. The CDR3 is made up of 14 amino acids. The CDR3 spells CASSLEETRPVQYF. CDR3 in DNA: TGTGCCAGCAGCTTGGAAGAAACGAGGCCAGTTCAGTACTTC.

The V call is TRBV9, the J call TRBJ1-5, with 8 bases aligning to TRBD1. CDR3 size: 13 residues. Germline V gives CDR1 SGDLS, CDR2 YYNGEE. Trimming took 4 bases from V and 6 from J; bases not matched to a gene: 3. In DNA, the CDR3 is TGTGCCAGCAGCCCCACAGGGGGTCAGCCCCAGCATTTT. It specifies CASSPTGGQPQHF.

The rearrangement joins TRBV25-1 to TRBJ2-1; D is perhaps TRBD1 (6 bases). V shed 4 bases and J shed 3 bases, with 10 bases lying between them. The CDR3 extends over 14 amino acids. Germline V gene sequence: CDR1 MGHDK, CDR2 SYGVNS. CDR3 nucleotide sequence: TGTGCCAGCAGTGTAGGGGGAGTCTACAATGAGCAGTTCTTC. Amino acid sequence: CASSVGGVYNEQFF.

The rearrangement uses TRBV6-6 and TRBJ2-1, with D perhaps TRBD2 (6 bases). From germline, CDR1 is MNHNY and CDR2 SVGAGI (reference sequence). Trimming shortened V by 2 bases and J by 6 bases, and 8 bases separated the two germline ends. The CDR3 sequence is 13 residues long. CDR3 region: CASSYGEVNEQFF. In DNA, the CDR3 is TGTGCCAGCAGTTACGGGGAGGTCAATGAGCAGTTCTTC.